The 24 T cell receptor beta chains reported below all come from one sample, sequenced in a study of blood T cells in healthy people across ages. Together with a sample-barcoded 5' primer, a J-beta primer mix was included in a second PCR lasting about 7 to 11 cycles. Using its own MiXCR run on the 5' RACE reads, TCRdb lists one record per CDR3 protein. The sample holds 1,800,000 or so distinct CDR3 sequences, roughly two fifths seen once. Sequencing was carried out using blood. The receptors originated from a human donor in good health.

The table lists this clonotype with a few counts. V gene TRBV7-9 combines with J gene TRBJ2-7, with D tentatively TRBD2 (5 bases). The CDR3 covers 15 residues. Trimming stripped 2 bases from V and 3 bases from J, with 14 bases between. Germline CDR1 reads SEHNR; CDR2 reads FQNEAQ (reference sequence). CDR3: CASSLTVGVDYEQYF. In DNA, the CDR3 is TGTGCCAGCAGCTTAACAGTCGGGGTTGACTACGAGCAGTACTTC.

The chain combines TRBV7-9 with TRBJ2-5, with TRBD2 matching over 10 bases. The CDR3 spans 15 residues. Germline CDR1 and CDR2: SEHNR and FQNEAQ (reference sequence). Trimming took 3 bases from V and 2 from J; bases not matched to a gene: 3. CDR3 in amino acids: CASSFSSGRQETQYF. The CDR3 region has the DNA TGTGCCAGCAGCTTCTCTAGCGGGAGACAAGAGACCCAGTACTTC. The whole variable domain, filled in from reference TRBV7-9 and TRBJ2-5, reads DTGVSQNPRHKITKRGQNVTFRCDPISEHNRLYWYRQTLGQGPEFLTYFQNEAQLEKSRLLSDRFSAERPKGSFSTLEIQRTEQGDSAMYLCASSFSSGRQETQYFGPGTRLLVL.

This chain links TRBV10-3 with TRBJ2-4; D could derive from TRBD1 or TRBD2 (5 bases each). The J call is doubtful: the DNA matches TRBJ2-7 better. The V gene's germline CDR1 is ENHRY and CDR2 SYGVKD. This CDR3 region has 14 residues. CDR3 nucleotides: TGTGCCACACAAGGGACCGGGTTAGGCCACGAGCAGTACTTC. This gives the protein CATQGTGLGHEQYF.

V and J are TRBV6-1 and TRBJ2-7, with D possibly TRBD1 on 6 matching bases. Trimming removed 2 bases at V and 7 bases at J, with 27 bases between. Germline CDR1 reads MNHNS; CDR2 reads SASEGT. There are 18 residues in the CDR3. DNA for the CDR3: TGTGCCAGCAGTGAATGGGGTATGGGGGCCCTTGAGATCGATGAGCAGTACTTC. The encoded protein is CASSEWGMGALEIDEQYF.

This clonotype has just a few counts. CDR3 DNA sequence: TGCGCCAGCAGCCCCCGCATCAGGGAAGCTGGGGCCAACGTCCTGACTTTC. The encoded protein is CASSPRIREAGANVLTF. V gene TRBV5-1 combines with J gene TRBJ2-6; possible D gene TRBD1, 5 bases. Germline values: CDR1 SGHRS, CDR2 YFSETQ. The CDR3 extends over 17 amino acids. With 4 bases removed from V and 2 bases from J, the gap between germline ends came to 16 bases.

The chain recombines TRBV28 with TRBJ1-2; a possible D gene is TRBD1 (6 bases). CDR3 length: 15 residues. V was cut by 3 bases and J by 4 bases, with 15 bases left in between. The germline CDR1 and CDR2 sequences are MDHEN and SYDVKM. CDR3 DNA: TGTGCCAGCAGTTTTTTGGGGCAGGGGAGCTATGGCTACACCTTC. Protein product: CASSFLGQGSYGYTF.

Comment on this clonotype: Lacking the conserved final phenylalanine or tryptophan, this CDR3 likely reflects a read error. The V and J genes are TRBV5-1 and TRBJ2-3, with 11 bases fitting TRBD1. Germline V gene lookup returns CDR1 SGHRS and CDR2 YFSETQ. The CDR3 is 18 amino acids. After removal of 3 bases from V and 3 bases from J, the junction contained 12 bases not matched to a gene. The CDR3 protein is CASSYGQGARSSTDTQYL. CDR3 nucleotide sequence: TGCGCCAGCAGCTACGGACAGGGGGCGCGATCCTCGACAGATACGCAGTATTTG.

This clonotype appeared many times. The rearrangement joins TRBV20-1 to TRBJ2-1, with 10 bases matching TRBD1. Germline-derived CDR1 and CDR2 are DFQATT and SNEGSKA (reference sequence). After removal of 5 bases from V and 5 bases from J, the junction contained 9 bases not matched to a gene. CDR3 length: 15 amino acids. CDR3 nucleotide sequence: TGCAGTGCTGGACCCGGGACAGGGGCTAACAATGAGCAGTTCTTC. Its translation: CSAGPGTGANNEQFF.

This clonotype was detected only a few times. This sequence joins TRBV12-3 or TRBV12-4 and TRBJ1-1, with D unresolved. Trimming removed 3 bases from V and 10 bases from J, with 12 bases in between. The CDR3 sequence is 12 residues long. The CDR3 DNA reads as TGTGCCAGCAGTTTGATGGAGATGGGAGCTTTCTTT. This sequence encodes CASSLMEMGAFF.

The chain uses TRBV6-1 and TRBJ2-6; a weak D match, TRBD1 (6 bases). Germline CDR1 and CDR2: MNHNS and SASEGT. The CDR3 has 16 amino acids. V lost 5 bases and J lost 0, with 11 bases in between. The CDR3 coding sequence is TGTGCCAGCAGTCCGACAGGCTTCTCTGGGGCCAACGTCCTGACTTTC. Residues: CASSPTGFSGANVLTF.

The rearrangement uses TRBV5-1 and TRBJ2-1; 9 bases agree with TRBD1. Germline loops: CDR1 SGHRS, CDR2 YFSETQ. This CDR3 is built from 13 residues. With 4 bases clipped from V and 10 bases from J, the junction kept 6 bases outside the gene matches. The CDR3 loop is CASSRDRAGEQFF. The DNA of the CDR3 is TGCGCCAGCAGCAGGGACAGGGCAGGGGAGCAGTTCTTC.

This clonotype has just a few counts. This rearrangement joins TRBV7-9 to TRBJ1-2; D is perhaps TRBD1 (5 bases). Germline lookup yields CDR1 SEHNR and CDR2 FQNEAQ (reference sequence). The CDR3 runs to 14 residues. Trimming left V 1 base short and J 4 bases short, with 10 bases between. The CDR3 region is CASSLGGDFYGYTF. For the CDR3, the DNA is TGTGCCAGCAGCTTAGGGGGGGACTTCTATGGCTACACCTTC.

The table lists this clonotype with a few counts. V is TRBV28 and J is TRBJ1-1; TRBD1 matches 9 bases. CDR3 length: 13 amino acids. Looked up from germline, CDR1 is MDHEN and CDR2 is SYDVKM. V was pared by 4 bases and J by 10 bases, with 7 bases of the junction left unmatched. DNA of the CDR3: TGTGCCAGCAGTTCAAACAGGGGGCGAGGAGCTTTCTTT. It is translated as CASSSNRGRGAFF.

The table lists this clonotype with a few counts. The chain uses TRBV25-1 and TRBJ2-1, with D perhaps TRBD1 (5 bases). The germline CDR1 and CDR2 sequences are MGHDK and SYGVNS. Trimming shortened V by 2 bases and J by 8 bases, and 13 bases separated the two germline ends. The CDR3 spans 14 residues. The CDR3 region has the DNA TGTGCCAGCAGTGAACAGGGTTGGTGGGATGAGCAGTTCTTC. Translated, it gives CASSEQGWWDEQFF.

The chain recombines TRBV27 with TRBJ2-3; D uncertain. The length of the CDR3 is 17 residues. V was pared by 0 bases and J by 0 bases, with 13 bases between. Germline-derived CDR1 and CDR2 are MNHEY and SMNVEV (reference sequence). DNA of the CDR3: TGTGCCAGCAGTTTATCGGGCGTAGATCTAAGCACAGATACGCAGTATTTT. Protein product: CASSLSGVDLSTDTQYF.

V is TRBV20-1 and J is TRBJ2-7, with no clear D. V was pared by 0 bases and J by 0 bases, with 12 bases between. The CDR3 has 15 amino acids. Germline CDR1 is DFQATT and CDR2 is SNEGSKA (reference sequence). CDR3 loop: CSARDGIRSSYEQYF. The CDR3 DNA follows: TGCAGTGCTAGAGATGGGATTAGGAGCTCCTACGAGCAGTACTTC.

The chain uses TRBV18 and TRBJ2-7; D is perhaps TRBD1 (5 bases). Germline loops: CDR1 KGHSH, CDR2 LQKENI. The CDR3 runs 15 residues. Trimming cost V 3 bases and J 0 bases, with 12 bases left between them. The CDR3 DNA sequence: TGTGCCAGCTCACCTTCAGGGATAAGCTCCTACGAGCAGTACTTC. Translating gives CASSPSGISSYEQYF.

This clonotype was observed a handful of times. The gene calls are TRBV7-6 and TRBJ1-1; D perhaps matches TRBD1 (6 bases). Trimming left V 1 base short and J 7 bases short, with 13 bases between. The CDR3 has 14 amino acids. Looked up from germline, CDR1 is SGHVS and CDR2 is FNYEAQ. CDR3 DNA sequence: TGTGCCAGCAGCTTAGGAACAGGGCTGCTTGAAGCTTTCTTT. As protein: CASSLGTGLLEAFF.

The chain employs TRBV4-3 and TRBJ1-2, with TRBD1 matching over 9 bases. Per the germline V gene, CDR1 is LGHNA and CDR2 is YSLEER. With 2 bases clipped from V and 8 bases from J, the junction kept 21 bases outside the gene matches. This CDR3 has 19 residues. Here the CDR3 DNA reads TGCGCCAGCAGCCAAAATTATGCGTCGGGGCTACAGGGGGCGCTGGGCTACACCTTC. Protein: CASSQNYASGLQGALGYTF.

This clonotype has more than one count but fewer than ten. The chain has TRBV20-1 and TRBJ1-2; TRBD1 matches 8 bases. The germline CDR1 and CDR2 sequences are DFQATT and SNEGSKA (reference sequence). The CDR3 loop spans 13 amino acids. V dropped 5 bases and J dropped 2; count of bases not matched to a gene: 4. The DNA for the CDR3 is TGCAGTGCTTGGACAGGGAACAACTATGGCTACACCTTC. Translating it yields CSAWTGNNYGYTF.

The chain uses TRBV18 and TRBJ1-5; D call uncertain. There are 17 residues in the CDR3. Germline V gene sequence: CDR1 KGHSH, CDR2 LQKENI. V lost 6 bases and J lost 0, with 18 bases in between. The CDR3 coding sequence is TGTGCCAGCTCCCATGCTGGAGGGAAAGATAGCAATCAGCCCCAGCATTTT. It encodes CASSHAGGKDSNQPQHF. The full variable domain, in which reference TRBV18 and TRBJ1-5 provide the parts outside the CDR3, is NAGVMQNPRHLVRRRGQEARLRCSPMKGHSHVYWYRQLPEEGLKFMVYLQKENIIDESGMPKERFSAEFPKEGPSILRIQQVVRGDSAAYFCASSHAGGKDSNQPQHFGDGTRLSIL.

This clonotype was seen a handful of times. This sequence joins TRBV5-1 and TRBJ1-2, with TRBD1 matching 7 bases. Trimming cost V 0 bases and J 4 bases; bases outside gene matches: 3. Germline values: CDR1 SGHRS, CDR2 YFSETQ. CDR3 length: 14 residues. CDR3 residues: CASSLDSGGYGYTF. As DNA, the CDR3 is TGCGCCAGCAGCTTGGATTCAGGGGGCTATGGCTACACCTTC.

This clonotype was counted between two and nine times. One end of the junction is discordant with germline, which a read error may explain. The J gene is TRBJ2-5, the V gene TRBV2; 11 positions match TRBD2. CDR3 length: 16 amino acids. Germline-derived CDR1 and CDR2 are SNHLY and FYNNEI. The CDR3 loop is CASSEFRLAGGETLYF. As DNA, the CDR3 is TGTGCCAGCAGTGAATTTCGGCTAGCGGGGGGAGAGACCCTGTACTTC.

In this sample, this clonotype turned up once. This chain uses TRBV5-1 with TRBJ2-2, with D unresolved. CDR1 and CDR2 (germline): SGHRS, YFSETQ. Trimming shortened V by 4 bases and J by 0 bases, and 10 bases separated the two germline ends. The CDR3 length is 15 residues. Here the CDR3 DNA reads TGCGCCAGCAGCCCTATAAACGCGAACACCGGGGAGCTGTTTTTT. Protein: CASSPINANTGELFF. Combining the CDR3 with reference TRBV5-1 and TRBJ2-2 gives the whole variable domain KAGVTQTPRYLIKTRGQQVTLSCSPISGHRSVSWYQQTPGQGLQFLFEYFSETQRNKGNFPGRFSGRQFSNSRSEMNVSTLELGDSALYLCASSPINANTGELFFGEGSRLTVL.